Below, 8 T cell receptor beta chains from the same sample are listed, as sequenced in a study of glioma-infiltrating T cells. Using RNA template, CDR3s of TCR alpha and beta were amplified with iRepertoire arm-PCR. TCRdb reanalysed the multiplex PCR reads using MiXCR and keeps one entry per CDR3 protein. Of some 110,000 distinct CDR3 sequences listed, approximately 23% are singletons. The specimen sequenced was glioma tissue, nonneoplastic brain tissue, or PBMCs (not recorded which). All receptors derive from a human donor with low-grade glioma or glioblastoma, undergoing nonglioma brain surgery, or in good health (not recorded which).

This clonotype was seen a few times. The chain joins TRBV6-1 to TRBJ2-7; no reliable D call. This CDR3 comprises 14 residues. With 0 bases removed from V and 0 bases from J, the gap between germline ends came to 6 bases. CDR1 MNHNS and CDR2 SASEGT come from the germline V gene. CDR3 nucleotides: TGTGCCAGCAGTGAAGCAACAGTCTCCTACGAGCAGTACTTC. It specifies CASSEATVSYEQYF.

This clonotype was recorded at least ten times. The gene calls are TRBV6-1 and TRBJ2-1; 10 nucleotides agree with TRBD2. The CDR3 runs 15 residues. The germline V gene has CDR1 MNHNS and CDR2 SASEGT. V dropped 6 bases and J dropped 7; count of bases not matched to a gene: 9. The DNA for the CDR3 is TGTGCCAGCAGGGCCCTAGCGGGAGCTAGTAATGAGCAGTTCTTC. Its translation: CASRALAGASNEQFF.

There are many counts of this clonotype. The CDR3 reads CASSQESRETQYF. Written as DNA, the CDR3 is TGTGCCAGCAGCCAAGAATCCCGGGAGACCCAGTACTTC. J is TRBJ2-5 and V is TRBV3-1; D remains ambiguous. Between the trimmed V and J ends, which lost 0 bases and 5 bases, there was a span of 7 bases. The CDR3 runs 13 residues. Germline-derived CDR1 and CDR2 are LGHDT and YNNKEL (reference sequence).

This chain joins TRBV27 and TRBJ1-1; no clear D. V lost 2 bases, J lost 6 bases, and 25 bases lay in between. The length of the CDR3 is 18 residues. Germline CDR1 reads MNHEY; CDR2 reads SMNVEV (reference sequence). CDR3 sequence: CASSLTPGDAVTSAEAFF. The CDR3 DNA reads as TGTGCCAGCAGTTTAACTCCAGGAGATGCAGTGACGTCTGCTGAAGCTTTCTTT.

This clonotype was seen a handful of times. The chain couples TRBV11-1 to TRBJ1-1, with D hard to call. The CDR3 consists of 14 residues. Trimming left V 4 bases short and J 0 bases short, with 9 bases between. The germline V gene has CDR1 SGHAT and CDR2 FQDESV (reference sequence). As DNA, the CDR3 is TGTGCCAGCAGCTCGCCGACGGTGAACACTGAAGCTTTCTTT. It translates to CASSSPTVNTEAFF.

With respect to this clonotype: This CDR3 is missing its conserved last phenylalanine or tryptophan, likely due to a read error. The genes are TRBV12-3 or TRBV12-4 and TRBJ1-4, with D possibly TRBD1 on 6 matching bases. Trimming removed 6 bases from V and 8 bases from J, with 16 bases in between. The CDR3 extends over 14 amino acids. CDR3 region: CASSSPWTVEKLFL. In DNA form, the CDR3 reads TGTGCCAGCAGCTCCCCTTGGACAGTCGAAAAACTGTTTCTT.

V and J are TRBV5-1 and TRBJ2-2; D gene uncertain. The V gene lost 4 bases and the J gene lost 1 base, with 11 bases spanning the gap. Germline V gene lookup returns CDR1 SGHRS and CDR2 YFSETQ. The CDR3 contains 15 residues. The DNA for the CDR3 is TGCGCCAGCAGCCGACAAGGCCAGAACACCGGGGAGCTGTTTTTT. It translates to CASSRQGQNTGELFF. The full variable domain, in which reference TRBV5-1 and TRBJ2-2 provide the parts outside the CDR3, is KAGVTQTPRYLIKTRGQQVTLSCSPISGHRSVSWYQQTPGQGLQFLFEYFSETQRNKGNFPGRFSGRQFSNSRSEMNVSTLELGDSALYLCASSRQGQNTGELFFGEGSRLTVL.

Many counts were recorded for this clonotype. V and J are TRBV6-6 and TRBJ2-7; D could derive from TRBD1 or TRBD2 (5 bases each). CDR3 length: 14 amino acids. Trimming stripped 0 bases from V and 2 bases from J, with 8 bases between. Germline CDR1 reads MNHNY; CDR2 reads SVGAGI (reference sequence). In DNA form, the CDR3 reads TGTGCCAGCAGTTACTCTCGAGGGGCCTACGAGCAGTACTTC. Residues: CASSYSRGAYEQYF.